This TCR beta chain is from a study of blood T cell repertoires in COVID-19. Study overall: Material from acute and convalescent COVID-19 was sourced from the United States, Italy and Spain. PBMCs, B-cell-depleted T cells, or T cells were the source of the cDNA or gDNA that made up the material.

Authors' processing steps: From reference gene primer amplification, estimates of nucleated cell counts were derived. The table came from immunoSEQ multiplex PCR; TCRdb's copy has only in-frame clones and leaves some out. That table gives V, J and clone size, and the DNA gave D and trimming. The sample shows some 12,000 clones, about nine tenths of them seen only once. V lost 4 bases, J lost 3 bases, and 4 bases stayed unmatched. Germline V gives CDR1 SGHNT, CDR2 YYREEE (reference sequence). The CDR3 is made up of 15 amino acids. Material for sequencing was peripheral blood. The clonotype comes from a man aged 65 to 85 with active COVID-19. This rearrangement joins TRBV5-4 to TRBJ2-1; 10 nucleotides agree with TRBD1. The CDR3 reads CASSLGQGGYNEQFF. The CDR3 DNA reads TGTGCCAGCAGCCTTGGACAGGGGGGCTACAATGAGCAGTTCTTC.